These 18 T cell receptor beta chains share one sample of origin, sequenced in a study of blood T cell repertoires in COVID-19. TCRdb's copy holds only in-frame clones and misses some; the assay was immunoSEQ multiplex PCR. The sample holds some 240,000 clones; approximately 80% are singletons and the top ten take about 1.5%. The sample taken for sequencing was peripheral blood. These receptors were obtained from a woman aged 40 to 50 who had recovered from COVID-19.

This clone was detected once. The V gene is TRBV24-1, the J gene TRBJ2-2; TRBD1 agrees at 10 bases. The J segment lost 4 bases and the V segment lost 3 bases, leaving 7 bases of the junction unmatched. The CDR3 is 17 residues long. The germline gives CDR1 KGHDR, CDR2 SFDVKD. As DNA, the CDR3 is TGTGCCACCAGTGATACCGGACAGGGGGTTAGCACCGGGGAGCTGTTTTTT. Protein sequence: CATSDTGQGVSTGELFF.

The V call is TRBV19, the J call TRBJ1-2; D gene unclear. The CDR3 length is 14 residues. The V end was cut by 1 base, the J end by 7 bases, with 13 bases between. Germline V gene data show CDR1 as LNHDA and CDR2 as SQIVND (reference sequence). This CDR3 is CASSIVEGSGGYTF. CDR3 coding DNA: TGTGCCAGTAGTATAGTTGAGGGTTCCGGTGGCTACACCTTC. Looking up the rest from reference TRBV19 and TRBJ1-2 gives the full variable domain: DGGITQSPKYLFRKEGQNVTLSCEQNLNHDAMYWYRQDPGQGLRLIYYSQIVNDFQKGDIAEGYSVSREKKESFPLTVTSAQKNPTAFYLCASSIVEGSGGYTFGSGTRLTVV.

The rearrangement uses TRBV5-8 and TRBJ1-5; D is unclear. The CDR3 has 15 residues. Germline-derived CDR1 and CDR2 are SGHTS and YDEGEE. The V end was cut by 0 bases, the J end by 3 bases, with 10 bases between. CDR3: CASSLAQKNNQPQHF. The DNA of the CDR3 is TGTGCCAGCAGCTTGGCCCAGAAAAACAATCAGCCCCAGCATTTT.

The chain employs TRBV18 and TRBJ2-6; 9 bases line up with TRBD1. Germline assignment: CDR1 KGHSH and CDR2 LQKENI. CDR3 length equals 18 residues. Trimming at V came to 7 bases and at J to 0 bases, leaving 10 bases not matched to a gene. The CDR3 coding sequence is TGTGCCAGCTTTATCGGGACAGGGAGATCCTCTGGGGCCAACGTCCTGACTTTC. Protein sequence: CASFIGTGRSSGANVLTF.

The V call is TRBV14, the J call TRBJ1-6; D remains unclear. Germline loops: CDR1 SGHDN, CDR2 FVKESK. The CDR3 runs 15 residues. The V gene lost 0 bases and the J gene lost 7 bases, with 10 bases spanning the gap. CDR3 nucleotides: TGTGCCAGCAGCCAAGAAGGAGGGTGGAATTCACCCCTCCACTTT. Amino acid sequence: CASSQEGGWNSPLHF.

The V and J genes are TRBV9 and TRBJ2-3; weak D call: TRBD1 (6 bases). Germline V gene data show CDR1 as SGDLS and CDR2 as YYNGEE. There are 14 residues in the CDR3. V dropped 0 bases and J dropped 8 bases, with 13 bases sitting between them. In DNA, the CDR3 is TGTGCCAGCAGCGTAGAAGGGGGTCTCTCTACGCAGTATTTT. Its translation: CASSVEGGLSTQYF.

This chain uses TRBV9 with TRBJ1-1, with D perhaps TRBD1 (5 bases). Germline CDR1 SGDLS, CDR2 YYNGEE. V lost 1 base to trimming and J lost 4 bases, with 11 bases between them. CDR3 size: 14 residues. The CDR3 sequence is CASSVQGSGTEAFF. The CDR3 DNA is TGTGCCAGCAGCGTACAGGGTTCAGGCACTGAAGCTTTCTTT.

The CDR3 nucleotides are TGTGCCAGCAGTTTAAGGGGGACAGAATACGAGCAGTACTTC. This codes for CASSLRGTEYEQYF. This chain connects TRBV28 to TRBJ2-7; 7 positions match TRBD1. The germline CDR1 and CDR2 sequences are MDHEN and SYDVKM. The CDR3 sequence is 14 residues long. V trimming: 2 bases; J trimming: 4 bases; junction bases outside the gene matches: 5.

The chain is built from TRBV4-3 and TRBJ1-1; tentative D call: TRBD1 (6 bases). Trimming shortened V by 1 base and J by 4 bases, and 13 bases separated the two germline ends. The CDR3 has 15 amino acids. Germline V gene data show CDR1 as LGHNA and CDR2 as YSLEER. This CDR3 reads CASSQAAGVVTEAFF. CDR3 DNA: TGCGCCAGCAGCCAAGCCGCAGGGGTTGTCACTGAAGCTTTCTTT.

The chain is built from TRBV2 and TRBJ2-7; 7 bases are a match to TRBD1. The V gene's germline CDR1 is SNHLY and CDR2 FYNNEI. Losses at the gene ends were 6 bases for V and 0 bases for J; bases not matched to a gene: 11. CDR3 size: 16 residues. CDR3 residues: CASSGTADTNSYEQYF. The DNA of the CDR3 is TGTGCCAGCAGCGGGACAGCCGATACCAACTCCTACGAGCAGTACTTC.

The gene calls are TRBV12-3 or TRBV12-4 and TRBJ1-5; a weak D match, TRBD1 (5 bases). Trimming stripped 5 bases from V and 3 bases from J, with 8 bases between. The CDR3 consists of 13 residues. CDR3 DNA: TGTGCCAGCAGTCGACAGAACAATCAGCCCCAGCATTTT. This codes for CASSRQNNQPQHF.

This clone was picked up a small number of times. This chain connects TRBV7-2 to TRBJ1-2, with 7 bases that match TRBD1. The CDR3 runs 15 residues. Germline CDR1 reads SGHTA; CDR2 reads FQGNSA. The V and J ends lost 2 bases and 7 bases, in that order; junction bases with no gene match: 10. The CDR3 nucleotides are TGTGCCAGCAGCTTATTAAACAGGGGAGGTCGTGGCTACACCTTC. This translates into CASSLLNRGGRGYTF.

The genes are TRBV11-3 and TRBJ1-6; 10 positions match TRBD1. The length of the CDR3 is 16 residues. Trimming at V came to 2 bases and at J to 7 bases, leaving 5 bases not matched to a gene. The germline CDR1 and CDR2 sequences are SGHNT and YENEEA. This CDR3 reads CASSLSGQGVNSPLHF. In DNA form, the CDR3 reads TGTGCCAGCAGCTTATCCGGACAGGGGGTAAATTCACCCCTCCACTTT.

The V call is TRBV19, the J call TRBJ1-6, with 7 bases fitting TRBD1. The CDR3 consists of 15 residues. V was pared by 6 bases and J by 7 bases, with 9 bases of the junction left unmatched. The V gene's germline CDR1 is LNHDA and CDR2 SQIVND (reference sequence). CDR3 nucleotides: TGTGCCAGTAGACTGGAGTGGACAGGCAATTCACCCCTCCACTTT. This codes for CASRLEWTGNSPLHF. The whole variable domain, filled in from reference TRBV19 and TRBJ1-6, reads DGGITQSPKYLFRKEGQNVTLSCEQNLNHDAMYWYRQDPGQGLRLIYYSQIVNDFQKGDIAEGYSVSREKKESFPLTVTSAQKNPTAFYLCASRLEWTGNSPLHFGNGTRLTVT.

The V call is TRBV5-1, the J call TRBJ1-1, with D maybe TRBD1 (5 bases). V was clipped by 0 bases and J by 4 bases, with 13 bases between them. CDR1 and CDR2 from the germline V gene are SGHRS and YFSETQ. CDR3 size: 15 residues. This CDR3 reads CASSLVGEGSTEAFF. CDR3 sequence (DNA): TGCGCCAGCAGCTTGGTAGGGGAGGGAAGCACTGAAGCTTTCTTT.

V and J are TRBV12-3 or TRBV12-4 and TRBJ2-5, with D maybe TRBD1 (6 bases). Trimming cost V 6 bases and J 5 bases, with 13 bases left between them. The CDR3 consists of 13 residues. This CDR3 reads CASRTTGRETQYF. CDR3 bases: TGTGCCAGCAGGACGACAGGAAGGGAGACCCAGTACTTC.

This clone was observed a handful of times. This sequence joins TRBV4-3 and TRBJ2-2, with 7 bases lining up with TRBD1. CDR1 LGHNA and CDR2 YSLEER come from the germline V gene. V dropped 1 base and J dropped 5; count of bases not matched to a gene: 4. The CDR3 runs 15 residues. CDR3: CASSQGKTGTGELFF. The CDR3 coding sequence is TGCGCCAGCAGCCAAGGAAAGACAGGGACCGGGGAGCTGTTTTTT.

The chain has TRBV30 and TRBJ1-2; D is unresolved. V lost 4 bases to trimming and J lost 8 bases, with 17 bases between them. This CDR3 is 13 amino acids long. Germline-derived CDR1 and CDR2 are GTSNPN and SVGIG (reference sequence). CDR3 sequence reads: CAWTLFESYGYTF. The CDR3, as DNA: TGTGCCTGGACATTGTTCGAGTCTTACGGCTACACCTTC.